The subject of this entry is one TCR beta chain. What it binds is unknown. All donors participated as healthy donors of bone marrow. This entry comes from a study of cytomegalovirus exposure and HLA in healthy donors. Overall study findings and caveats: Sequence variants that were highly shared formed a cluster that was likely a sequencing artifact.

CDR1 is PRHDT, CDR2 FYEKMQ, per germline (reference sequence). The V and J ends lost 3 bases and 7 bases respectively, with 12 bases between them. The CDR3 is 13 amino acids. Both 60 Vbeta primers and 13 Jbeta primers went into the PCR. The data were produced by immunoSEQ multiplex PCR, yet TCRdb's version contains in-frame clones alone and is incomplete. The sample lists about 160,000 clones, around 80% occurring once. The chain uses TRBV13 and TRBJ1-2; perhaps TRBD1 as D (6 bases). Sample: PBMCs. This TCR was sampled from a young man in good health and CMV-seronegative. The CDR3 region has the DNA TGTGCCAGCAGCTTGGGGGCCGACGCTGGCTACACCTTC. Its protein product is CASSLGADAGYTF.